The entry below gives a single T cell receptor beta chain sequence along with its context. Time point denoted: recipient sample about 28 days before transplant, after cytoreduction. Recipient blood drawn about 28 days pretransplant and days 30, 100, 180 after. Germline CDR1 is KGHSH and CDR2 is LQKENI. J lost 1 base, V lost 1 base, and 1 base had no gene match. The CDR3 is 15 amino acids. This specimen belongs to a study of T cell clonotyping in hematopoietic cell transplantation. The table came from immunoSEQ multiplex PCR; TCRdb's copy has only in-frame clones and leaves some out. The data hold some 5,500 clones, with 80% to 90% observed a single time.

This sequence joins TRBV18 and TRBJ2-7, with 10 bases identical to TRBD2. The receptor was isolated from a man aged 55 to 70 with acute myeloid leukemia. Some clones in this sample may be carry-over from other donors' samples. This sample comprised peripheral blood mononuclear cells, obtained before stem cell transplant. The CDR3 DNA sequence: TGTGCCAGCTCACCACGGACTAGCGGATCCTACGAGCAGTACTTC. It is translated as CASSPRTSGSYEQYF.